Listed below are T cell receptor beta chains from one sample, sequenced in a study of T cell changes during pregnancy in multiple sclerosis. TCRdb's copy holds only in-frame clones and misses some; the assay was immunoSEQ multiplex PCR. The sample includes some 87,000 clones, approximately 92% of them seen just once. Here the sequenced sample was peripheral blood, taken in the first trimester of pregnancy. The receptors originated from a female donor with multiple sclerosis, enrolled in a pregnancy study. Each CDR3 is given without its conserved first and last residue. The D gene is left open where the match is weak.

>TRBD1|TRBV19|TRBJ2-1
ASSPLLKGDRNNEQF
>TRBD1|TRBV9|TRBJ2-3
ASSERGLGDTQY
>TRBD2|TRBV5-4|TRBJ2-3
ASSLPGTSIY
>TRBD2|TRBV28|TRBJ2-5
ASSLYVGLAEMQETQY
>TRBD2|TRBV7-7|TRBJ2-3
ASSLEVAGGTDTQY
>TRBD1|TRBV7-9|TRBJ2-2
ASRRGQNTGELF
>TRBD1|TRBV27|TRBJ1-1
ASSWTGNTEAF
>.|TRBV5-6|TRBJ2-7
ASSLDNRVQSSYEQY
>.|TRBV9|TRBJ2-2
ASRAEANTGELF
>.|TRBV6-5|TRBJ2-1
ASSYSGAYNEQF
>.|TRBV15|TRBJ1-1
ATSRDLEAEAF
>.|TRBV5-4|TRBJ1-5
ASSLAGSGNQPQH
>TRBD2|TRBV27|TRBJ2-1
ASSLYLAGVREQF
>TRBD1|TRBV27|TRBJ2-7
ASGRTGRSYEQY
>TRBD2|TRBV6-5|TRBJ2-7
ASSPLAGVPGQY
>TRBD2|TRBV28|TRBJ2-6
ASSLVGLARPGANVLT
>.|TRBV21-1|TRBJ2-5
ASIVAGGPYVTGQETQY
>TRBD1|TRBV19|TRBJ1-3
ASTGGGNTIY
>.|TRBV4-2|TRBJ1-1
ASSQQLIANTEAF
>.|TRBV4-2|TRBJ1-1
ASSLQVGGTEAF
>TRBD2|TRBV6-5|TRBJ2-1
ASSYSMAGGGNEQF